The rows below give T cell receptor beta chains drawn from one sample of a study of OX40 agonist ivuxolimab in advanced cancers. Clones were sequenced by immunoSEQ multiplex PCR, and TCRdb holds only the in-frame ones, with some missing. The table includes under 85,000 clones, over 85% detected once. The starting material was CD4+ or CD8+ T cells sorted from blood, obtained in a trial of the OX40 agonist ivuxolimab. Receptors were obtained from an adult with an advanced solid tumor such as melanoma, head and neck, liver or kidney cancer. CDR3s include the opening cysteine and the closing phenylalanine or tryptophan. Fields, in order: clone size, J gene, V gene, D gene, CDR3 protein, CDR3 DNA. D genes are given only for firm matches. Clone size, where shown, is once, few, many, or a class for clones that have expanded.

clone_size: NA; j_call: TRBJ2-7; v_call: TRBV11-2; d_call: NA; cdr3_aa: CASSLGATTYEQYF; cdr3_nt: TGTGCCAGCAGCTTAGGTGCCACGACCTACGAGCAGTACTTC
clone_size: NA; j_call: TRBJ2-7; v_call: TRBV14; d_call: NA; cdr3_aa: CASSQVSGTYEQYF; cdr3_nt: TGTGCCAGCAGCCAAGTATCAGGGACCTACGAGCAGTACTTC
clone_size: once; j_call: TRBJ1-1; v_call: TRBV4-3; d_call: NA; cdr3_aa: CASSQGHLTGGTEAFF; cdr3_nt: TGCGCCAGCAGCCAGGGACATCTGACCGGGGGCACTGAAGCTTTCTTT
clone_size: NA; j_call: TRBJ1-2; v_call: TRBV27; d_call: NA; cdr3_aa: CASSTRAGTAKGYTF; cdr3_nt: TGTGCCAGCAGTACCAGAGCCGGGACGGCCAAAGGCTACACCTTC
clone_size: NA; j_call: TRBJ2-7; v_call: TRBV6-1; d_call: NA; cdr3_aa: CASSVPYEQYF; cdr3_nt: TGTGCCAGCAGTGTCCCCTACGAGCAGTACTTC
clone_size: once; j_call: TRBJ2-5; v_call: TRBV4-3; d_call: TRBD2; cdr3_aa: CASSQSSGGIETQYF; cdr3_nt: TGCGCCAGCAGCCAATCTAGCGGGGGGATTGAGACCCAGTACTTC
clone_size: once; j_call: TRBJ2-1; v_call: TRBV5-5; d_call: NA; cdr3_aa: CASSLGDGTPGEQFF; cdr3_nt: TGTGCCAGCAGCTTAGGGGACGGAACCCCTGGTGAGCAGTTCTTC
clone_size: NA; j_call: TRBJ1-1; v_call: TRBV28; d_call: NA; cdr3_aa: CASSLFRGTEAFF; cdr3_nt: TGTGCCAGCAGTTTATTTAGGGGGACTGAAGCTTTCTTT
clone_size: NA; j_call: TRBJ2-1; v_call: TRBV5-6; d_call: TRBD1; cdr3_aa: CASSLVQGAREQFF; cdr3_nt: TGTGCCAGCAGCTTAGTACAGGGGGCAAGAGAGCAGTTCTTC
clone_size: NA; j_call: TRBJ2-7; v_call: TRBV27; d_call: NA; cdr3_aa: CASSTVGTASYEQYF; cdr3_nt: TGTGCCAGCAGCACGGTGGGGACCGCATCCTACGAGCAGTACTTC
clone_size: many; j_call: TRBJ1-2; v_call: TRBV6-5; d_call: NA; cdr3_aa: CASRLPRNGVYGYTF; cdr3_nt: TGTGCCAGCAGACTCCCCCGGAACGGTGTGTATGGCTACACCTTC
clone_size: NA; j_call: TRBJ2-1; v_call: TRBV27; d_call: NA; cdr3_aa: CASSLYPGRGLVWPNEQFF; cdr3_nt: TGTGCCAGCAGTTTATACCCTGGCAGGGGTCTCGTTTGGCCCAATGAGCAGTTCTTC
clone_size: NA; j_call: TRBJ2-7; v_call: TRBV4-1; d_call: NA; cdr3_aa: CASSQGETATYEQYF; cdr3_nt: TGCGCCAGCAGCCAAGGCGAGACAGCCACCTACGAGCAGTACTTC
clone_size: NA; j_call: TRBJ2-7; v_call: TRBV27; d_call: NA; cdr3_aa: CASSLSPGNEQYF; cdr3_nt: TGTGCCAGCAGTTTATCCCCGGGAAACGAGCAGTACTTC
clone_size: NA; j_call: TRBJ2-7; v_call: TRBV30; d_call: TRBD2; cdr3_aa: CAWSSSGPYEQYF; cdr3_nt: TGTGCCTGGAGTTCTAGCGGCCCCTACGAGCAGTACTTC
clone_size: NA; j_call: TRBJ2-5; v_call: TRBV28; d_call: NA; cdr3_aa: CASSSRTNSQETQYF; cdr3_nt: TGTGCCAGCAGTTCCAGGACAAACTCCCAAGAGACCCAGTACTTC
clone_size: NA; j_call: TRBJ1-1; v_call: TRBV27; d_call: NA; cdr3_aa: CASSFAANTEAFF; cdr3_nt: TGTGCCAGCAGTTTTGCCGCGAACACTGAAGCTTTCTTT